This T cell receptor beta chain was profiled in a study of blood T cells in healthy people across ages. Whole-study results and caveats: Changes in expanded clonotypes were possibly confounded, as the CMV status of donors was unknown.

The V gene's germline CDR1 is GTSNPN and CDR2 SVGIG (reference sequence). The ends were cut back, 5 bases at V and 8 bases at J, with 9 bases in the middle. CDR3 length: 10 residues. This clonotype was detected only a few times. The target antigen is unknown. Combining a sample-barcoded 5' primer with a J-beta primer mix, a second PCR ran for roughly 7 to 11 cycles. TCRdb fed the 5' RACE reads into MiXCR, producing one record per CDR3 protein. The table includes about a million distinct CDR3 sequences, more than 30% detected once. The genes are TRBV30 and TRBJ1-2; no reliable D call. This clonotype was obtained from a man aged 18 to 29 in good health. Sequencing was carried out using blood. For the CDR3, the DNA is TGTGCCTGGTTGAGTGGGGGCTACACCTTC. Protein product: CAWLSGGYTF.